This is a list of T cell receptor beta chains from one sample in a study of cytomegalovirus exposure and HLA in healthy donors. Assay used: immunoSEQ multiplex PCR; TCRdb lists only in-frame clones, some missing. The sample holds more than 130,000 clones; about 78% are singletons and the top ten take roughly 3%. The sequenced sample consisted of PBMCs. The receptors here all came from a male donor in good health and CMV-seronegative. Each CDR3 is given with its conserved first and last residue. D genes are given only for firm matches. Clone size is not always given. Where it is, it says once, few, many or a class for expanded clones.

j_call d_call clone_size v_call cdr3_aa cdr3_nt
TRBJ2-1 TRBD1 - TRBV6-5 CASSPTGGAYNEQFF TGTGCCAGCAGCCCTACAGGGGGAGCCTACAATGAGCAGTTCTTC
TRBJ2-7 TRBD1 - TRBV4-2 CASSQTGTGTYEQYF TGTGCCAGCAGCCAGACCGGGACAGGGACCTACGAGCAGTACTTC
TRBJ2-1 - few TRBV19 CASSVPSADYNEQFF TGTGCCAGTAGTGTCCCTAGCGCCGACTACAATGAGCAGTTCTTC
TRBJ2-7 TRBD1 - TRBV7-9 CASSPTDRVGEQYF TGTGCCAGCAGCCCTACGGACAGGGTCGGGGAGCAGTACTTC
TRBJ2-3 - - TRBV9 CASSVDVAVGTDTQYF TGTGCCAGCAGCGTAGATGTAGCGGTAGGCACAGATACGCAGTATTTT
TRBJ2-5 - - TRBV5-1 CASSLGGQETQYF TGCGCCAGCAGCTTGGGAGGTCAAGAGACCCAGTACTTC
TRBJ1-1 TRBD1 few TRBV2 CASNDRVGNTEAFF TGTGCCAGCAATGACAGGGTAGGGAACACTGAAGCTTTCTTT
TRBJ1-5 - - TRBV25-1 CASSEYGGTQPQHF TGTGCCAGCAGTGAATACGGGGGAACCCAGCCCCAGCATTTT
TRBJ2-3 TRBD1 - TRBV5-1 CASGSRGQEADTQYF TGCGCCAGCGGGTCAAGGGGACAGGAGGCAGATACGCAGTATTTT
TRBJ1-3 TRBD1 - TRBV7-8 CASSADRASSGNTIYF TGTGCCAGCAGCGCCGACAGGGCATCTTCTGGAAACACCATATATTTT
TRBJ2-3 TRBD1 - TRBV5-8 CASSSGTGGRYTQYF TGTGCCAGCAGCAGCGGGACAGGGGGGAGGTATACGCAGTATTTT
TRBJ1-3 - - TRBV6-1 CASSEGPAGSGNTIYF TGTGCCAGCAGTGAGGGGCCGGCAGGCTCTGGAAACACCATATATTTT
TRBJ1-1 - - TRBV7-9 CASNPDAPGGAFF TGTGCCAGCAACCCTGACGCCCCCGGCGGAGCTTTCTTT
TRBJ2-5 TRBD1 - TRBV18 CASSPLRRQGQQETQYF TGTGCCAGCTCACCTCTTCGAAGACAGGGGCAGCAAGAGACCCAGTACTTC
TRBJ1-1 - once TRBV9 CASSSQVNTEAFF TGTGCCAGCAGCTCCCAGGTGAACACTGAAGCTTTCTTT
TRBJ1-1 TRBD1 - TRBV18 CASSQVGQGNTEAFF TGTGCCAGCTCACAGGTGGGACAGGGTAACACTGAAGCTTTCTTT
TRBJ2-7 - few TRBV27 CASSPGSEQYF TGTGCCAGCTCCCCGGGTTCCGAGCAGTACTTC
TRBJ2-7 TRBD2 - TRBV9 CASSRGGGGYEQYF TGTGCCAGCAGCCGAGGCGGGGGAGGTTACGAGCAGTACTTC
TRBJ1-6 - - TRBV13 CASSPRGGNSPLHF TGTGCCAGCAGCCCCCGGGGGGGCAATTCACCCCTCCACTTT
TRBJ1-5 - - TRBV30 CAWSARTALRQPQHF TGTGCCTGGAGTGCCAGGACAGCCTTGAGACAGCCCCAGCATTTT
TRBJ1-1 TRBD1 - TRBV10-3 CAISGDRPSQTEAFF TGTGCCATCAGCGGGGACAGGCCCTCGCAAACTGAAGCTTTCTTT
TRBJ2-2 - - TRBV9 CASSVRRENTGELFF TGTGCCAGCAGCGTAAGGCGGGAGAACACCGGGGAGCTGTTTTTT
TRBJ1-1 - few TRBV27 CASYGNAEAFF TGTGCCAGCTACGGTAACGCTGAAGCTTTCTTT
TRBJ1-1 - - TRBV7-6 CASSLYPGTEAFF TGTGCCAGCAGCTTATACCCGGGTACTGAAGCTTTCTTT
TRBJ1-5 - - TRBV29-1 CSVEGGTAVEPQHF TGCAGCGTTGAAGGAGGAACAGCGGTGGAGCCCCAGCATTTT
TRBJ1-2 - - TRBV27 CASRHYADSSYGYTF TGTGCCAGCAGACACTATGCAGACAGTTCCTATGGCTACACCTTC
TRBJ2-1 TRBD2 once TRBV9 CASSAGLGRASRHPNEQFF TGTGCCAGCAGCGCAGGCTTGGGGAGGGCCTCCAGACACCCTAATGAGCAGTTCTTC
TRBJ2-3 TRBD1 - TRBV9 CASSVQGVGTDTQYF TGTGCCAGCAGCGTGCAGGGGGTGGGTACAGATACGCAGTATTTT
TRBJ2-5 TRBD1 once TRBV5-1 CASSPGTGDEETQYF TGCGCCAGCAGCCCCGGGACAGGGGACGAGGAGACCCAGTACTTC
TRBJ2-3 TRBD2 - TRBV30 CAWSAALAATDTQYF TGTGCCTGGAGTGCCGCCCTAGCGGCCACAGATACGCAGTATTTT
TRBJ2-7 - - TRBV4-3 CASSQEFAGYYEQYF TGCGCCAGCAGCCAAGAATTTGCAGGGTACTACGAGCAGTACTTC
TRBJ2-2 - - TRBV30 CAWSSFGELFF TGTGCCTGGAGTTCGTTCGGGGAGCTGTTTTTT
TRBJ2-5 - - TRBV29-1 CSVGRGSQETQYF TGCAGCGTTGGCCGAGGATCCCAAGAGACCCAGTACTTC
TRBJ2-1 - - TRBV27 CASSLFGVRPTRNEQFF TGTGCCAGCAGTTTATTCGGGGTGAGACCCACTAGGAATGAGCAGTTCTTC
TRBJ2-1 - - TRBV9 CASSVATTGVNEQFF TGTGCCAGCAGCGTAGCTACTACCGGGGTCAATGAGCAGTTCTTC
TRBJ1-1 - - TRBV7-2 CASSPPGTPTEAFF TGTGCCAGCAGCCCCCCTGGGACACCCACTGAAGCTTTCTTT
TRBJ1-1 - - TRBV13 CASSSLMEGAEAFF TGTGCCAGCAGCTCCCTCATGGAAGGGGCTGAAGCTTTCTTT
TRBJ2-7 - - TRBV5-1 CASSFYGGEYSYEQYF TGCGCCAGCAGTTTTTACGGGGGTGAATACTCCTACGAGCAGTACTTC
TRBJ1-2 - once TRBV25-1 CASRGTTAGYTF TGTGCCAGCAGGGGGACAACGGCTGGCTACACCTTC
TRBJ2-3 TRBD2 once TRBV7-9 CASSSLAGDTDTQYF TGTGCCAGCAGCTCACTAGCGGGGGACACAGATACGCAGTATTTT
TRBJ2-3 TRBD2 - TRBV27 CASSSLAGVSTDTQYF TGTGCCAGCAGTTCACTAGCGGGGGTCTCCACAGATACGCAGTATTTT
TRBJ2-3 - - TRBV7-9 CASSLDSAGASTDTQYF TGTGCCAGCAGCTTAGATTCGGCGGGGGCTAGCACAGATACGCAGTATTTT
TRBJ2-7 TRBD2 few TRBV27 CASSEGLVYEQYF TGTGCCAGCAGTGAGGGACTAGTGTACGAGCAGTACTTC
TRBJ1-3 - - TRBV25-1 CASSDDRSPIYF TGTGCCAGCTCCGATGACCGGAGCCCCATATATTTT
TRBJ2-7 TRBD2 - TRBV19 CASTPSGVDEQYF TGTGCCAGTACCCCTAGCGGGGTAGACGAGCAGTACTTC
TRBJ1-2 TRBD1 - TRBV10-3 CAISEGTVNYGYTF TGTGCCATCAGTGAGGGGACAGTGAACTATGGCTACACCTTC
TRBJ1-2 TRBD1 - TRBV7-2 CASSPRQGPYGYTF TGTGCCAGCAGCCCGAGACAGGGTCCCTATGGCTACACCTTC
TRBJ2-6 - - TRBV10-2 CAIMRDSRGERSGANVLTF TGCGCCATCATGCGGGACTCGCGGGGCGAACGCTCTGGGGCCAACGTCCTGACTTTC
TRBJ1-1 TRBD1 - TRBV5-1 CASSLGTGGATGTEAFF TGCGCCAGCAGCCTCGGGACAGGGGGCGCGACGGGGACTGAAGCTTTCTTT
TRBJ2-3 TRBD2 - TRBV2 CASSDYGSGWTNTQYF TGTGCCAGCAGTGATTATGGTAGCGGGTGGACCAATACGCAGTATTTT
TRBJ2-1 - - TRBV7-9 CASRPQIVPRGISRDEQFF TGTGCCAGCAGGCCGCAGATAGTCCCTCGCGGGATCTCGCGGGATGAGCAGTTCTTC
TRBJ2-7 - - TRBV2 CASSEATTVTYEQYF TGTGCCAGCAGTGAAGCCACGACAGTAACCTACGAGCAGTACTTC
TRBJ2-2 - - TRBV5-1 CASSSLAGNTGELFF TGCGCCAGCAGCTCCCTGGCGGGGAACACCGGGGAGCTGTTTTTT
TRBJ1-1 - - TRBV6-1 CASRGDGGGTEAFF TGTGCCAGCAGGGGGGACGGGGGGGGTACTGAAGCTTTCTTT
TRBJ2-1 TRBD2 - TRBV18 CASSPVGAGGYEQFF TGTGCCAGCTCACCTGTAGGAGCGGGGGGGTATGAGCAGTTCTTC
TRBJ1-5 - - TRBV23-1 CASSLSRQAGGNQPQHF TGCGCCAGCAGTCTCTCAAGACAGGCCGGCGGCAATCAGCCCCAGCATTTT
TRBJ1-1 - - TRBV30 CAWNRRENTEAFF TGTGCCTGGAACCGGAGGGAGAACACTGAAGCTTTCTTT
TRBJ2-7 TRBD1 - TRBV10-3 CAIRERTGNLYEQYF TGTGCCATCAGGGAAAGGACAGGGAATCTCTACGAGCAGTACTTC